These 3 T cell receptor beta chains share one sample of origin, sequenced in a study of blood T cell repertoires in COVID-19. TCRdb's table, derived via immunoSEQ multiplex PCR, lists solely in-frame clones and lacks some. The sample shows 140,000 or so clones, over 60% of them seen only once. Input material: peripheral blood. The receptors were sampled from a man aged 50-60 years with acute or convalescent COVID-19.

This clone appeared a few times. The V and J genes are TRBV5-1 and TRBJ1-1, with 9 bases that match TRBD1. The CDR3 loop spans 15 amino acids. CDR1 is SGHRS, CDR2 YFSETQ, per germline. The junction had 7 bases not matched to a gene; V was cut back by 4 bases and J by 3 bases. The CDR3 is CASSAGQGWDTEAFF. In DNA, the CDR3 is TGCGCCAGCAGCGCAGGACAGGGGTGGGACACTGAAGCTTTCTTT.

The CDR3 reads CASSRGGGYGYTF. Written as DNA, the CDR3 is TGTGCCAGCAGCCGCGGTGGAGGGTATGGCTACACCTTC. This chain joins TRBV12-3 or TRBV12-4 and TRBJ1-2; D is uncertain. V was trimmed by 6 bases and J by 5 bases, leaving 13 bases between them. The CDR3 is 13 amino acids.

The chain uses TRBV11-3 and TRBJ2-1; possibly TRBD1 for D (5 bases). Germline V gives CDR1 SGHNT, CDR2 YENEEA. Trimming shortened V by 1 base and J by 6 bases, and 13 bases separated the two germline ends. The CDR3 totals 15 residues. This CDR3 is CASSLAGLDFNEQFF. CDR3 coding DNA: TGTGCCAGCAGCTTAGCAGGGCTAGACTTCAATGAGCAGTTCTTC.